Each of the 3 T cell receptor beta chains below was sequenced from the same sample in a study of CD8+CD57+ T cells in acquired aplastic anemia. In patients chosen for sequencing, flow cytometry had shown CD8+CD57+ cell expansion. Genomic DNA acted as the template from which TCR beta VDJ combination and CDR3 sequence profiling were carried out. TCRdb used MiXCR to reprocess the reads, holding one entry per CDR3 protein. The sample has more than 150,000 distinct CDR3 sequences, almost 50% seen once; the top ten hold approximately 13%. Sequencing input: sorted CD4+, CD8+, or CD8+CD57+ T cells (not recorded which) from PBMCs. The receptors stem from a human donor with aplastic anemia.

This clonotype has only a few counts. This chain joins TRBV3-1 and TRBJ2-3, with 7 nucleotides matching TRBD2. This CDR3 has 15 amino acids. V lost 0 bases, J lost 2 bases, and 2 bases stayed unmatched. CDR1 is LGHDT, CDR2 YNNKEL, per germline (reference sequence). CDR3 bases: TGTGCCAGCAGCCAAGAGCGGGAGACCACAGATACGCAGTATTTT. It encodes CASSQERETTDTQYF.

This chain connects TRBV9 to TRBJ2-3, with TRBD2 matching over 13 bases. Trimming removed 4 bases from V and 0 bases from J; junction bases left unmatched: 2. Germline V CDR1 and CDR2: SGDLS, YYNGEE. The CDR3 has 16 amino acids. The CDR3 bases are TGTGCCAGCAGCCCGGGACTAGCGGGGAGCACAGATACGCAGTATTTT. As protein: CASSPGLAGSTDTQYF.

The table lists this clonotype with a count of one. A much larger clone lies a single base off, so this may be a read error. J is TRBJ2-3 and V is TRBV5-1; D possibly corresponds to TRBD2 (6 bases). The CDR3 totals 16 residues. V lost 4 bases, J lost 3 bases, and 18 bases lay in between. The V gene's germline CDR1 is SGHRS and CDR2 YFSETQ. The CDR3 DNA follows: TGCGCCAGCAGCCCTCGTCCCAACGGGGGTACAGATACGCAGTATTTT. Amino acid sequence: CASSPRPNGGTDTQYF.